The 11 T cell receptor beta chains in this list originate from one sample, sequenced in a study of shared clonotypes between healthy human individuals. Generated by immunoSEQ multiplex PCR, the TCRdb table keeps only in-frame clones and is missing some. The table includes fewer than 1 million clones, about 96% detected once. CD45RO negativity and positive selection for CCR7 defined naive CD8 cells, a population that excluded terminally differentiated effector memory CD45RA+ cells. The sample taken for sequencing was naive CD8+ T cells sorted from blood. Source of these receptors: a man aged 25-45 years in good health.

The rearrangement uses TRBV19 and TRBJ2-1; D is uncertain. The CDR3 is 15 residues long. Germline V gene data show CDR1 as LNHDA and CDR2 as SQIVND (reference sequence). V dropped 1 base and J dropped 4 bases, with 11 bases sitting between them. CDR3: CASSIGLVGYNEQFF. In nucleotides, the CDR3 is TGTGCCAGTAGTATAGGGCTAGTAGGTTACAATGAGCAGTTCTTC.

The rearrangement links TRBV27 to TRBJ2-2; D not certain. V gave up 3 bases and J gave up 7 bases, with 12 bases separating them. The CDR3 consists of 14 residues. CDR1 MNHEY and CDR2 SMNVEV come from the germline V gene (reference sequence). The CDR3 coding sequence is TGTGCCAGCAGTTTCCCTCCAGGCCGCGGGGAGCTGTTTTTT. This translates into CASSFPPGRGELFF.

This clone was observed a handful of times. The chain has TRBV7-9 and TRBJ2-1, with TRBD2 as a possible D gene (5 bases). The V end was cut by 6 bases, the J end by 9 bases, with 24 bases between. Looked up from germline, CDR1 is SEHNR and CDR2 is FQNEAQ (reference sequence). CDR3 length equals 16 residues. In DNA, the CDR3 is TGTGCCAGCAGTGATCCCCGGGAACTCCTCGAGGTTGAGCAGTTCTTC. This encodes CASSDPRELLEVEQFF.

Remarks on this clone: Mismatch with germline at one junction end may stem from a read error. The chain employs TRBV4-1 and TRBJ1-1; no clear D. The CDR3 consists of 11 residues. CDR1 and CDR2 from the germline V gene are MGHRA and YSYEKL. The CDR3 coding sequence is TGCGCCAGCAGTCAAGCCACCGAAGCTTTCTTT. It yields the protein CASSQATEAFF.

CDR3 region: CASSLGSGDTQYF. The CDR3 DNA sequence: TGTGCCAGCAGCTTAGGGAGCGGTGATACGCAGTATTTT. This sequence joins TRBV7-6 and TRBJ2-3, with TRBD2 as a possible D gene (5 bases). The CDR3 totals 13 residues. Trimming stripped 1 base from V and 6 bases from J, with 8 bases between. CDR1 is SGHVS, CDR2 FNYEAQ, per germline. Full variable domain (outside the CDR3, taken from reference TRBV7-6 and TRBJ2-3): GAGVSQSPRYKVTKRGQDVALRCDPISGHVSLYWYRQALGQGPEFLTYFNYEAQQDKSGLPNDRFSAERPEGSISTLTIQRTEQRDSAMYRCASSLGSGDTQYFGPGTRLTVL.

The gene calls are TRBV7-2 and TRBJ1-6; no definite D call. The CDR3 is 18 amino acids. V shed 6 bases and J shed 0 bases, with 18 bases lying between them. Germline-derived CDR1 and CDR2 are SGHTA and FQGNSA. The DNA of the CDR3 is TGTGCCAGCAGACCGTTGGTGGCAGAGAGCTCCTATAATTCACCCCTCCACTTT. The encoded protein is CASRPLVAESSYNSPLHF.

V is TRBV29-1 and J is TRBJ2-3; D might be TRBD2 (6 bases). CDR3 size: 14 residues. CDR1 and CDR2 from the germline V gene are SQVTM and ANQGSEA. Deletions cut 3 bases from V and 3 bases from J, with 13 bases between. For the CDR3, the DNA is TGCAGCGTTGAGGAGCGTGGGAGGACAGATACGCAGTATTTT. It codes for CSVEERGRTDTQYF.

The rearrangement uses TRBV15 and TRBJ2-2; D is undetermined. V was cut by 0 bases and J by 8 bases, with 7 bases left in between. Germline CDR1 is LNHNV and CDR2 is YYDKDF (reference sequence). The CDR3 is 13 amino acids. CDR3 loop: CATSREDVGELFF. CDR3 sequence (DNA): TGTGCCACCAGCAGAGAAGACGTAGGGGAGCTGTTTTTT.

The CDR3 bases are TGTGCCAGCAGCTCCTCTCTAGCGGGAGGGCCGAAAACCCACGAGCAGTACTTC. Protein product: CASSSSLAGGPKTHEQYF. The chain couples TRBV7-9 to TRBJ2-7; TRBD2 matches at 12 bases. V shed 4 bases and J 5 bases; nucleotides not matched to a gene: 15. This CDR3 is built from 18 residues. Germline CDR1 is SEHNR and CDR2 is FQNEAQ (reference sequence).

This chain uses TRBV2 with TRBJ2-4, with TRBD1 matching 7 bases. V was pared by 4 bases and J by 0 bases, with 3 bases of the junction left unmatched. This CDR3 spans 15 amino acids. The germline V gene encodes CDR1 SNHLY and CDR2 FYNNEI. CDR3 protein: CASSGTGLAKNIQYF. CDR3 nucleotide sequence: TGTGCCAGCAGTGGGACAGGACTAGCCAAAAACATTCAGTACTTC.

The rearrangement uses TRBV28 and TRBJ2-2; the match to TRBD2 covers 7 bases. Germline values: CDR1 MDHEN, CDR2 SYDVKM. This CDR3 is built from 17 residues. Trimming removed 5 bases from V and 1 base from J; junction bases left unmatched: 10. The CDR3 bases are TGTGCCAGCAGTCTCAACCTCCTAGCGGTGAACACCGGGGAGCTGTTTTTT. Protein product: CASSLNLLAVNTGELFF.